This is a list of T cell receptor beta chains from one sample in a study of blood T cell repertoires in COVID-19. Clones were sequenced by immunoSEQ multiplex PCR, and TCRdb holds only the in-frame ones, with some missing. Of under 200,000 clones in the sample, 65% to 80% were seen once. Material: PBMCs or T cells enriched from blood (not recorded which). The origin of the receptors is a woman aged 70-85 years in a cohort exposed to, infected with or recovered from COVID-19 (not recorded which). Both conserved end residues are part of each CDR3. The D gene is left open where the match is weak. Clone size is given for some rows only: seen once, a few or many times, or a class if the clone is expanded.

D gene: TRBD1; V gene: TRBV7-6; CDR3 length: 15; J gene: TRBJ1-1; clone size: NA; CDR3 protein: CASSLGPTGGTEAFF; CDR3 DNA: TGTGCCAGCAGCTTAGGCCCGACAGGGGGGACTGAAGCTTTCTTT
D gene: TRBD1; V gene: TRBV11-2; CDR3 length: 14; J gene: TRBJ2-7; clone size: NA; CDR3 protein: CASSFGQGIYEQYF; CDR3 DNA: TGTGCCAGCAGCTTCGGACAGGGGATTTACGAGCAGTACTTC
D gene: TRBD1; V gene: TRBV9; CDR3 length: 13; J gene: TRBJ2-1; clone size: many; CDR3 protein: CASSGDSYNEQFF; CDR3 DNA: TGTGCCAGCAGCGGGGACAGTTACAATGAGCAGTTCTTC
D gene: TRBD1; V gene: TRBV9; CDR3 length: 16; J gene: TRBJ2-5; clone size: NA; CDR3 protein: CASSVAAQGAVETQYF; CDR3 DNA: TGTGCCAGCAGCGTAGCTGCACAGGGGGCGGTGGAGACCCAGTACTTC
D gene: TRBD1; V gene: TRBV28; CDR3 length: 16; J gene: TRBJ1-4; clone size: few; CDR3 protein: CASSSDREGTNEKLFF; CDR3 DNA: TGTGCCAGCAGTTCGGACAGGGAGGGAACTAATGAAAAACTGTTTTTT
D gene: TRBD2; V gene: TRBV19; CDR3 length: 19; J gene: TRBJ2-1; clone size: NA; CDR3 protein: CASKRGGLAGPQSYNEQFF; CDR3 DNA: TGTGCCAGTAAAAGGGGGGGACTAGCGGGACCCCAGTCATACAATGAGCAGTTCTTC
D gene: NA; V gene: TRBV5-6; CDR3 length: 16; J gene: TRBJ2-1; clone size: NA; CDR3 protein: CASRDETDSSYNEQFF; CDR3 DNA: TGTGCCAGCAGAGACGAGACGGACTCATCCTACAATGAGCAGTTCTTC
D gene: TRBD2; V gene: TRBV7-3; CDR3 length: 12; J gene: TRBJ2-1; clone size: NA; CDR3 protein: CASRSTSGEQFF; CDR3 DNA: TGTGCCAGCAGGTCTACTAGCGGCGAGCAGTTCTTC
D gene: TRBD1; V gene: TRBV6-1; CDR3 length: 16; J gene: TRBJ1-4; clone size: NA; CDR3 protein: CASSVGGQLMNEKLFF; CDR3 DNA: TGTGCCAGCAGTGTTGGGGGACAGCTCATGAATGAAAAACTGTTTTTT
D gene: TRBD1; V gene: TRBV2; CDR3 length: 15; J gene: TRBJ1-5; clone size: NA; CDR3 protein: CASRSGTGGNQPQHF; CDR3 DNA: TGTGCCAGCAGATCCGGGACAGGGGGCAATCAGCCCCAGCATTTT
D gene: TRBD2; V gene: TRBV2; CDR3 length: 14; J gene: TRBJ2-1; clone size: NA; CDR3 protein: CASSGTSVYNEQFF; CDR3 DNA: TGTGCCAGCAGCGGGACTAGCGTATACAATGAGCAGTTCTTC
D gene: NA; V gene: TRBV7-2; CDR3 length: 14; J gene: TRBJ2-7; clone size: NA; CDR3 protein: CASSTTAGAMKQYF; CDR3 DNA: TGTGCCAGCAGCACCACAGCGGGTGCTATGAAGCAGTACTTC
D gene: TRBD2; V gene: TRBV29-1; CDR3 length: 16; J gene: TRBJ2-7; clone size: NA; CDR3 protein: CSVVASGRAGGTEQYF; CDR3 DNA: TGCAGCGTTGTGGCTAGCGGGAGGGCCGGGGGTACCGAGCAGTACTTC
D gene: NA; V gene: TRBV4-2; CDR3 length: 18; J gene: TRBJ2-7; clone size: NA; CDR3 protein: CASSQAASGGVVSYEQYF; CDR3 DNA: TGTGCCAGCAGCCAAGCCGCGTCCGGGGGAGTAGTGTCCTACGAGCAGTACTTC
D gene: TRBD2; V gene: TRBV29-1; CDR3 length: 14; J gene: TRBJ2-3; clone size: NA; CDR3 protein: CSVGSGGSTDTQYF; CDR3 DNA: TGCAGCGTTGGTAGCGGGGGTAGCACAGATACGCAGTATTTT
D gene: NA; V gene: TRBV14; CDR3 length: 14; J gene: TRBJ2-7; clone size: once; CDR3 protein: CASSQDFDSYEQYF; CDR3 DNA: TGTGCCAGCAGCCAAGATTTCGACAGCTACGAGCAGTACTTC
D gene: NA; V gene: TRBV11-3; CDR3 length: 13; J gene: TRBJ2-1; clone size: NA; CDR3 protein: CASSRGGGDEQFF; CDR3 DNA: TGTGCCAGCAGTCGAGGGGGGGGAGATGAGCAGTTCTTC
D gene: NA; V gene: TRBV29-1; CDR3 length: 13; J gene: TRBJ1-1; clone size: NA; CDR3 protein: CSVVFWRGTEAFF; CDR3 DNA: TGCAGCGTTGTATTTTGGCGAGGCACTGAAGCTTTCTTT
D gene: NA; V gene: TRBV6-5; CDR3 length: 14; J gene: TRBJ2-7; clone size: NA; CDR3 protein: CASSYAPPGYEQYF; CDR3 DNA: TGTGCCAGCAGTTACGCCCCCCCCGGCTACGAGCAGTACTTC
D gene: NA; V gene: TRBV3-1/TRBV3-2; CDR3 length: 13; J gene: TRBJ2-5; clone size: NA; CDR3 protein: CASSQELMKTQYF; CDR3 DNA: TGTGCCAGCAGCCAAGAACTCATGAAGACCCAGTACTTC
D gene: TRBD1; V gene: TRBV5-4; CDR3 length: 13; J gene: TRBJ1-2; clone size: NA; CDR3 protein: CASSPTGEGGYTF; CDR3 DNA: TGTGCCAGCAGCCCCACAGGGGAAGGAGGCTACACCTTC
D gene: TRBD1; V gene: TRBV3-1/TRBV3-2; CDR3 length: 14; J gene: TRBJ1-1; clone size: NA; CDR3 protein: CASRGGQKDTEAFF; CDR3 DNA: TGTGCCAGCAGAGGGGGACAGAAGGACACTGAAGCTTTCTTT
D gene: TRBD1; V gene: TRBV7-9; CDR3 length: 14; J gene: TRBJ1-4; clone size: NA; CDR3 protein: CASSLQGLDEKLFF; CDR3 DNA: TGTGCCAGCAGTTTACAGGGGTTGGATGAAAAACTGTTTTTT
D gene: NA; V gene: TRBV5-4; CDR3 length: 13; J gene: TRBJ1-3; clone size: NA; CDR3 protein: CASSLAGANTIYF; CDR3 DNA: TGTGCCAGCAGCTTGGCAGGGGCAAACACCATATATTTT
D gene: TRBD2; V gene: TRBV4-3; CDR3 length: 18; J gene: TRBJ2-3; clone size: NA; CDR3 protein: CASSQAWDGGRATDTQYF; CDR3 DNA: TGCGCCAGCAGCCAAGCCTGGGATGGCGGGAGGGCAACAGATACGCAGTATTTT
D gene: NA; V gene: TRBV2; CDR3 length: 17; J gene: TRBJ1-6; clone size: NA; CDR3 protein: CASSGVSTGLYNSPLHF; CDR3 DNA: TGTGCCAGCAGTGGAGTTTCGACAGGCCTTTATAATTCACCCCTCCACTTT
D gene: TRBD1; V gene: TRBV7-9; CDR3 length: 14; J gene: TRBJ1-1; clone size: few; CDR3 protein: CASSTRQGPTEAFF; CDR3 DNA: TGTGCCAGCAGCACCCGACAGGGGCCCACTGAAGCTTTCTTT
D gene: NA; V gene: TRBV6-6; CDR3 length: 12; J gene: TRBJ2-7; clone size: once; CDR3 protein: CASSPGTGEQYF; CDR3 DNA: TGTGCCAGCAGCCCCGGGACTGGCGAGCAGTACTTC
D gene: TRBD1; V gene: TRBV19; CDR3 length: 15; J gene: TRBJ1-5; clone size: NA; CDR3 protein: CASSIDTRGHQPQHF; CDR3 DNA: TGTGCCAGTAGTATAGATACTAGGGGGCATCAGCCCCAGCATTTT
D gene: TRBD1; V gene: TRBV3-1/TRBV3-2; CDR3 length: 15; J gene: TRBJ2-7; clone size: NA; CDR3 protein: CASSQDGTGAYEQYF; CDR3 DNA: TGTGCCAGCAGCCAAGACGGGACAGGGGCCTACGAGCAGTACTTC
D gene: TRBD1; V gene: TRBV29-1; CDR3 length: 15; J gene: TRBJ1-2; clone size: once; CDR3 protein: CSVIAGQGRYYGYTF; CDR3 DNA: TGCAGCGTCATAGCGGGACAGGGAAGATACTATGGCTACACCTTC
D gene: TRBD2; V gene: TRBV19; CDR3 length: 17; J gene: TRBJ2-5; clone size: NA; CDR3 protein: CASSIGFKRDFQETQYF; CDR3 DNA: TGTGCCAGTAGTATAGGATTCAAGCGGGACTTCCAAGAGACCCAGTACTTC
D gene: TRBD2; V gene: TRBV4-1; CDR3 length: 19; J gene: TRBJ2-3; clone size: few; CDR3 protein: CASSQRGLAGGVSTDTQYF; CDR3 DNA: TGCGCCAGCAGCCAACGGGGACTAGCGGGAGGTGTAAGCACAGATACGCAGTATTTT
D gene: TRBD1; V gene: TRBV5-6; CDR3 length: 16; J gene: TRBJ1-2; clone size: NA; CDR3 protein: CASSFLERGRGYGYTF; CDR3 DNA: TGTGCCAGCAGCTTTCTTGAAAGGGGGCGCGGATATGGCTACACCTTC
D gene: TRBD2; V gene: TRBV19; CDR3 length: 15; J gene: TRBJ2-5; clone size: NA; CDR3 protein: CASAARGGAEETQYF; CDR3 DNA: TGTGCCAGTGCGGCCCGCGGGGGGGCCGAAGAGACCCAGTACTTC
D gene: TRBD2; V gene: TRBV5-1; CDR3 length: 15; J gene: TRBJ2-1; clone size: once; CDR3 protein: CASSLSAAGGNEQFF; CDR3 DNA: TGCGCCAGCAGCTTGTCGGCGGCGGGAGGGAATGAGCAGTTCTTC
D gene: NA; V gene: TRBV5-5; CDR3 length: 16; J gene: TRBJ2-7; clone size: NA; CDR3 protein: CASSLVLVSPTYEQYF; CDR3 DNA: TGTGCCAGCAGCTTGGTCTTGGTTAGCCCTACCTACGAGCAGTACTTC
D gene: TRBD2; V gene: TRBV28; CDR3 length: 15; J gene: TRBJ2-4; clone size: NA; CDR3 protein: CASSSSGGDKNIQYF; CDR3 DNA: TGTGCCAGCAGTTCATCTGGGGGGGACAAAAACATTCAGTACTTC
D gene: NA; V gene: TRBV23-1; CDR3 length: 14; J gene: TRBJ1-4; clone size: NA; CDR3 protein: CASSQKQINEKLFF; CDR3 DNA: TGCGCCAGCAGTCAAAAACAGATTAATGAAAAACTGTTTTTT
D gene: TRBD2; V gene: TRBV11-3; CDR3 length: 14; J gene: TRBJ2-1; clone size: NA; CDR3 protein: CASSDGGSLNEQFF; CDR3 DNA: TGTGCCAGCAGCGACGGGGGGTCCCTAAATGAGCAGTTCTTC
D gene: TRBD1; V gene: TRBV11-2; CDR3 length: 15; J gene: TRBJ2-7; clone size: NA; CDR3 protein: CASSFVGDRGLEQYF; CDR3 DNA: TGTGCCAGCAGCTTTGTAGGGGACAGGGGTTTGGAGCAGTACTTC
D gene: TRBD2; V gene: TRBV6-1; CDR3 length: 17; J gene: TRBJ2-1; clone size: NA; CDR3 protein: CASSEFGGRALGDEQFF; CDR3 DNA: TGTGCCAGCAGTGAATTTGGCGGGAGGGCTTTGGGGGATGAGCAGTTCTTC
D gene: NA; V gene: TRBV10-3; CDR3 length: 14; J gene: TRBJ2-1; clone size: NA; CDR3 protein: CAISESSEYNEQFF; CDR3 DNA: TGTGCCATCAGTGAGTCATCGGAGTACAATGAGCAGTTCTTC
D gene: TRBD2; V gene: TRBV7-3; CDR3 length: 15; J gene: TRBJ2-1; clone size: NA; CDR3 protein: CASSSSGSNYNEQFF; CDR3 DNA: TGTGCCAGCAGTAGTAGCGGGAGTAACTACAATGAGCAGTTCTTC
D gene: TRBD1; V gene: TRBV27; CDR3 length: 14; J gene: TRBJ1-3; clone size: NA; CDR3 protein: CASSPGTAGNTIYF; CDR3 DNA: TGTGCCAGCAGTCCGGGGACAGCTGGAAACACCATATATTTT
D gene: TRBD2; V gene: TRBV29-1; CDR3 length: 13; J gene: TRBJ2-3; clone size: few; CDR3 protein: CSVLAGGADTQYF; CDR3 DNA: TGCAGCGTTTTGGCGGGAGGGGCAGATACGCAGTATTTT
D gene: NA; V gene: TRBV7-2; CDR3 length: 17; J gene: TRBJ2-7; clone size: NA; CDR3 protein: CASTASPGAGPSYEQYF; CDR3 DNA: TGTGCCAGCACCGCATCCCCTGGGGCGGGACCCTCCTACGAGCAGTACTTC
D gene: NA; V gene: TRBV24-1; CDR3 length: 11; J gene: TRBJ2-7; clone size: NA; CDR3 protein: CATSQGYEQYF; CDR3 DNA: TGTGCCACCTCACAGGGCTACGAGCAGTACTTC
D gene: NA; V gene: TRBV11-2; CDR3 length: 14; J gene: TRBJ1-2; clone size: once; CDR3 protein: CASSSLRGRGGYTF; CDR3 DNA: TGTGCCAGCAGCTCTCTAAGGGGGAGAGGTGGCTACACCTTC
D gene: TRBD2; V gene: TRBV28; CDR3 length: 15; J gene: TRBJ2-2; clone size: NA; CDR3 protein: CASSLGGRGTGELFF; CDR3 DNA: TGTGCCAGCAGTCTTGGCGGGAGAGGCACCGGGGAGCTGTTTTTT
D gene: NA; V gene: TRBV25-1; CDR3 length: 14; J gene: TRBJ2-7; clone size: NA; CDR3 protein: CASTREVGSYEQYF; CDR3 DNA: TGTGCCAGCACCAGAGAGGTGGGCTCCTACGAGCAGTACTTC
D gene: NA; V gene: TRBV6-5; CDR3 length: 11; J gene: TRBJ2-5; clone size: NA; CDR3 protein: CATRLQETQYF; CDR3 DNA: TGTGCCACGAGACTTCAAGAGACCCAGTACTTC
D gene: NA; V gene: TRBV28; CDR3 length: 15; J gene: TRBJ2-7; clone size: NA; CDR3 protein: CASSLQGRLSYEQYF; CDR3 DNA: TGTGCCAGCAGTTTACAGGGTCGTCTGTCCTACGAGCAGTACTTC
D gene: NA; V gene: TRBV7-2; CDR3 length: 13; J gene: TRBJ2-1; clone size: NA; CDR3 protein: CASSPGPSGEQFF; CDR3 DNA: TGTGCCAGCTCCCCGGGCCCGAGCGGTGAGCAGTTCTTC
D gene: NA; V gene: TRBV7-9; CDR3 length: 17; J gene: TRBJ1-3; clone size: NA; CDR3 protein: CASSFVGAIGLGNTIYF; CDR3 DNA: TGTGCCAGCAGCTTCGTTGGAGCAATAGGCCTAGGAAACACCATATATTTT
D gene: NA; V gene: TRBV18; CDR3 length: 15; J gene: TRBJ2-5; clone size: NA; CDR3 protein: CASSPNAGRLETQYF; CDR3 DNA: TGTGCCAGCTCACCTAATGCGGGGCGCTTGGAGACCCAGTACTTC